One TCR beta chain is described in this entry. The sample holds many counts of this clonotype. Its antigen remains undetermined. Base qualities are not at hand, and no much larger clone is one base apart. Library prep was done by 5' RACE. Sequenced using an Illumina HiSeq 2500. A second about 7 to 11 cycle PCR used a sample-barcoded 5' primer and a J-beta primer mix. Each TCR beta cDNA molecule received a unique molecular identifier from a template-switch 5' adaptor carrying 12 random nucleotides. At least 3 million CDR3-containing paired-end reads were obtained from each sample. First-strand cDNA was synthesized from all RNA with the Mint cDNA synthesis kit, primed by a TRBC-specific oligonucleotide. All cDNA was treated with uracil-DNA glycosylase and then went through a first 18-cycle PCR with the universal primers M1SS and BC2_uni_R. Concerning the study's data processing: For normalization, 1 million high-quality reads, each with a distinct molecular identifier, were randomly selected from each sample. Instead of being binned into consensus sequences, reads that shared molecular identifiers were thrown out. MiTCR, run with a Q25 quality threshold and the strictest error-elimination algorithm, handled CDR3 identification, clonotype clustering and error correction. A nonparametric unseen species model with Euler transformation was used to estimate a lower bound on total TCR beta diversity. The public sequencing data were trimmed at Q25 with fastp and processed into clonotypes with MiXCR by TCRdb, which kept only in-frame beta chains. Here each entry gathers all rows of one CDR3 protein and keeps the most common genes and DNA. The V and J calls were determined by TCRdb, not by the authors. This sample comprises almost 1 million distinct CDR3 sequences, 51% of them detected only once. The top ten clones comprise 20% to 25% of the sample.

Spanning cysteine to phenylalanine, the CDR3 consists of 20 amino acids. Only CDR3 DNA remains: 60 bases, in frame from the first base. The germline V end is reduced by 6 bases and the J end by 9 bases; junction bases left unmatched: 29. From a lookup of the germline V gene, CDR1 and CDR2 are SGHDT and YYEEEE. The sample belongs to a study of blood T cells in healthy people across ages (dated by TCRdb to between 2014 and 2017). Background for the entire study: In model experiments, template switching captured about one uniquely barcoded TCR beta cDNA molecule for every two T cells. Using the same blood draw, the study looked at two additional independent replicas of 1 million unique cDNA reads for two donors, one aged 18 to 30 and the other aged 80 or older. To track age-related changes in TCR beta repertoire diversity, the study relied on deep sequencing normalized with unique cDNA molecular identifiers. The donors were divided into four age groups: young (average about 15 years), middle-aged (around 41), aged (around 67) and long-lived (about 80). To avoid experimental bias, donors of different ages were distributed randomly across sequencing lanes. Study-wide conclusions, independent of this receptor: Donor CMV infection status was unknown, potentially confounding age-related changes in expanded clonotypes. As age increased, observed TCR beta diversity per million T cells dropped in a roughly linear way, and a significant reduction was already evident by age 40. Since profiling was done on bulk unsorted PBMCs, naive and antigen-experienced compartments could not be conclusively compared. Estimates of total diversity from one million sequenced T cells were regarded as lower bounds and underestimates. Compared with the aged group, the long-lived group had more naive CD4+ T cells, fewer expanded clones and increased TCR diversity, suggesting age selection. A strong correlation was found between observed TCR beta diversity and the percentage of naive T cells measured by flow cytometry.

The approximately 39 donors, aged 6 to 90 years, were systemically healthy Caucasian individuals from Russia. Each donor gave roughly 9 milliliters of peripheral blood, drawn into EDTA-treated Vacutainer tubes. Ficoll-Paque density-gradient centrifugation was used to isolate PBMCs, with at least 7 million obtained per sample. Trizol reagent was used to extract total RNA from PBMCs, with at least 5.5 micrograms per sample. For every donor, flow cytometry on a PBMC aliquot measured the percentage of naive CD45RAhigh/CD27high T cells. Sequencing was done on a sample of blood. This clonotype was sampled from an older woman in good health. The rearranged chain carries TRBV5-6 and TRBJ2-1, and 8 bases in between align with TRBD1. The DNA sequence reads TGTGCCAGCATTCCTATACTGAACCAGGGGGCGCGAGGTCCCGGACCTGAGCAGTTCTTC. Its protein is CASIPILNQGARGPGPEQFF.